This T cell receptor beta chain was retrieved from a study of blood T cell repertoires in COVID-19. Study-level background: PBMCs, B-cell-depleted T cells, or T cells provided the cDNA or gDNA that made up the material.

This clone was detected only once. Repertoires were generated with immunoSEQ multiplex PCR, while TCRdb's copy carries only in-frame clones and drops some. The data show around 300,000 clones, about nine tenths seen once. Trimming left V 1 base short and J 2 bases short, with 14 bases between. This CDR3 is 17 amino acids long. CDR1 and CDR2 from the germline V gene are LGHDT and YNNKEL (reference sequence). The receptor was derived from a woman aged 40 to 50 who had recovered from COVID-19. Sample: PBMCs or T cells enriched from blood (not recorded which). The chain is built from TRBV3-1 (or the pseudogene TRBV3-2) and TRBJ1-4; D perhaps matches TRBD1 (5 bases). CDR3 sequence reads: CASSQGLPGHTNEKLFF. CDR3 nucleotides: TGTGCCAGCAGCCAAGGCCTCCCCGGACACACTAATGAAAAACTGTTTTTT.